This T cell receptor beta chain is from a study of cytomegalovirus exposure and HLA in healthy donors. Study-level points and caveats: In an earlier analysis, in around 590 donors, most V segments appeared productive either ~90% or ~30% of the time.

Concerning this clone: Its antigen is currently unknown.

The study ran its PCR with 60 Vbeta and 13 Jbeta primers. The method was immunoSEQ multiplex PCR; TCRdb's version includes in-frame clones alone and lacks a portion of them. The table has about 150,000 clones, more than 60% seen once. This CDR3 is 17 amino acids long. CDR1 is SGHVS and CDR2 is FQNEAQ in the germline V gene. Trimming removed 1 base from V and 7 bases from J; junction bases left unmatched: 10. The chain links TRBV7-8 to TRBJ2-1; 10 bases are a match to TRBD2. The origin of this receptor is a man aged 18 to 30 in good health and CMV-seropositive. Input material: PBMCs. Here the CDR3 DNA reads TGTGCCAGCAGCTTAGGGGGTGGTAGCGGGAGGCAGAATGAGCAGTTCTTC. Translated, it gives CASSLGGGSGRQNEQFF.